These 32 T cell receptor beta chains were sequenced from one sample in a study of T cell responses to AZD1222 COVID-19 vaccine. TCRdb's table, derived via immunoSEQ multiplex PCR, lists solely in-frame clones and lacks some. The table shows 75,000 to 100,000 clones, with 89% occurring only once. This specimen consisted of peripheral blood, obtained on day 0 of AZD1222 vaccination. The receptors derive from an adult in good health.

The chain links TRBV6-5 to TRBJ2-7; TRBD2 is a possible D gene (6 bases). Between the trimmed V and J ends, which lost 2 bases and 6 bases, there was a span of 11 bases. Germline lookup yields CDR1 MNHEY and CDR2 SVGAGI. The CDR3 runs 13 residues. The CDR3 DNA follows: TGTGCCAGCAGTTACGCGGGATTTCTCGAGCAGTACTTC. Protein: CASSYAGFLEQYF.

The rearrangement uses TRBV11-2 and TRBJ2-2, with unresolved D. CDR1 SGHAT and CDR2 FQNNGV come from the germline V gene. There are 12 residues in the CDR3. Between the trimmed V and J ends, which lost 2 bases and 11 bases, there was a span of 9 bases. CDR3 DNA: TGTGCCAGCAGCTTACCTGGTTACGAGCTGTTTTTT. Translating it yields CASSLPGYELFF.

Only one count was recorded for this clone. This rearrangement joins TRBV27 to TRBJ1-2, with TRBD1 matching 11 bases. The germline V gene encodes CDR1 MNHEY and CDR2 SMNVEV (reference sequence). The CDR3 consists of 14 residues. With 8 bases clipped from V and 8 bases from J, the junction kept 10 bases outside the gene matches. The CDR3 sequence: CASGRDRGERGYTF. The CDR3 nucleotides are TGTGCCAGCGGCCGGGACAGGGGGGAGAGAGGCTACACCTTC.

J is TRBJ1-2 and V is TRBV12-3 or TRBV12-4; D uncertain. V lost 10 bases and J lost 4, with 10 bases in between. The CDR3 is 11 residues long. The chain's CDR3 is CAIQEGYGYTF. The DNA for the CDR3 is TGTGCCATCCAGGAGGGCTATGGCTACACCTTC.

The chain is built from TRBV6-1 and TRBJ1-5; no definite D call. This CDR3 is 14 amino acids long. V was shortened by 3 bases and J by 2 bases, with 8 bases between the two germline ends. Germline CDR1 and CDR2: MNHNS and SASEGT. The CDR3 loop reads CASSELRGNQPQHF. CDR3 nucleotides: TGTGCCAGCAGTGAGCTCCGGGGCAATCAGCCCCAGCATTTT.

J is TRBJ2-5 and V is TRBV7-2, with 7 bases lining up with TRBD2. Per the germline V gene, CDR1 is SGHTA and CDR2 is FQGNSA. V was pared by 5 bases and J by 2 bases, with 5 bases of the junction left unmatched. This CDR3 region has 14 residues. CDR3 sequence reads: CASSDRTRQETQYF. CDR3 nucleotides: TGTGCCAGCAGCGACCGGACTAGGCAAGAGACCCAGTACTTC.

This chain connects TRBV10-3 to TRBJ1-1, with 7 bases that match TRBD1. Trimming cost V 5 bases and J 1 base; bases outside gene matches: 7. The CDR3 is 15 amino acids. The germline gives CDR1 ENHRY, CDR2 SYGVKD. CDR3 residues: CAISQTGTGNTEAFF. The CDR3 DNA follows: TGTGCCATCAGTCAGACAGGGACGGGGAACACTGAAGCTTTCTTT.

Only a few counts were recorded for this clone. V gene TRBV28 combines with J gene TRBJ1-1; the D gene is possibly TRBD1 (5 bases). The CDR3 consists of 18 residues. CDR1 and CDR2 from the germline V gene are MDHEN and SYDVKM. Deletions cut 2 bases from V and 0 bases from J, with 19 bases between. The CDR3 DNA reads as TGTGCCAGCAGTTTACAATTAACAGGTTACGAACTGAACACTGAAGCTTTCTTT. It is translated as CASSLQLTGYELNTEAFF.

The chain couples TRBV10-3 to TRBJ2-5, with a possible D match to TRBD1 (7 bases). This CDR3 is 12 amino acids long. V shed 6 bases and J shed 4 bases, with 9 bases lying between them. Per germline, CDR1 ENHRY and CDR2 SYGVKD. CDR3 amino acids: CAISQGGETQYF. Here the CDR3 DNA reads TGTGCCATCAGCCAGGGGGGAGAGACCCAGTACTTC.

The J gene is TRBJ1-3, the V gene TRBV7-6; D not resolved. The length of the CDR3 is 14 residues. Trimming removed 2 bases at V and 0 bases at J, with 5 bases between. Germline CDR1 reads SGHVS; CDR2 reads FNYEAQ. The CDR3, as DNA: TGTGCCAGCAGCTTACAAAGCTCTGGAAACACCATATATTTT. Encoded protein: CASSLQSSGNTIYF.

The chain joins TRBV20-1 to TRBJ2-7; D remains unclear. The germline V gene encodes CDR1 DFQATT and CDR2 SNEGSKA (reference sequence). With 3 bases removed from V and 2 bases from J, the gap between germline ends came to 14 bases. The CDR3 length is 14 residues. CDR3 bases: TGCAGTGCTAGTTCCCCCTCGGCTCCCTACGAGCAGTACTTC. Its protein is CSASSPSAPYEQYF.

This chain uses TRBV29-1 with TRBJ1-2; possible D gene TRBD1, 6 bases. Germline CDR1 is SQVTM and CDR2 is ANQGSEA. This CDR3 region has 11 residues. V was clipped by 4 bases and J by 8 bases, with 11 bases between them. This CDR3 reads CSVVQGEGYTF. CDR3 bases: TGCAGCGTTGTACAGGGAGAGGGCTACACCTTC.

The chain links TRBV5-1 to TRBJ2-5, with 8 positions matching TRBD1. In germline, CDR1 is SGHRS, CDR2 YFSETQ. The J segment lost 4 bases and the V segment lost 2 bases, leaving 13 bases of the junction unmatched. The CDR3 has 17 amino acids. The CDR3 here is CASSFRSGQGVAETQYF. CDR3 DNA sequence: TGCGCCAGCAGCTTTCGGTCCGGACAGGGAGTCGCAGAGACCCAGTACTTC.

This clone has more than one count but fewer than ten. This chain connects TRBV9 to TRBJ2-6; maybe TRBD1 (5 bases). The CDR3 sequence is 19 residues long. Germline CDR1 SGDLS, CDR2 YYNGEE. The V end was cut by 3 bases, the J end by 0 bases, with 19 bases between. CDR3 in amino acids: CASSDSMNRQSSGANVLTF. The DNA of the CDR3 is TGTGCCAGCAGCGATTCGATGAACAGGCAAAGCTCTGGGGCCAACGTCCTGACTTTC. The complete variable domain, with remaining parts taken from reference TRBV9 and TRBJ2-6, reads DSGVTQTPKHLITATGQRVTLRCSPRSGDLSVYWYQQSLDQGLQFLIQYYNGEERAKGNILERFSAQQFPDLHSELNLSSLELGDSALYFCASSDSMNRQSSGANVLTFGAGSRLTVL.

This chain uses TRBV5-6 with TRBJ1-5; unclear D gene. The germline V gene has CDR1 SGHDT and CDR2 YYEEEE. V was trimmed by 3 bases and J by 3 bases, leaving 13 bases between them. The CDR3 loop spans 15 amino acids. As DNA, the CDR3 is TGTGCCAGCAGCTCCAGGTTCGATTCCAATCAGCCCCAGCATTTT. It codes for CASSSRFDSNQPQHF.

The rearrangement links TRBV12-5 to TRBJ1-2; 11 nucleotides line up with TRBD1. CDR3 length equals 13 residues. The germline gives CDR1 LGHNT, CDR2 FRNRAP. The V gene end was trimmed by 5 bases and the J gene end by 6 bases; junction bases not matched to a gene: 2. The CDR3 region is CASGPGQGDGYTF. In DNA, the CDR3 is TGTGCTAGTGGTCCGGGACAGGGGGATGGCTACACCTTC.

The count of this clone is one. This chain links TRBV28 with TRBJ1-4; TRBD1 aligns across 7 bases. From germline, CDR1 is MDHEN and CDR2 SYDVKM. The CDR3 runs to 16 residues. After removal of 6 bases from V and 5 bases from J, the junction contained 12 bases not matched to a gene. Here the CDR3 reads CASSIDRVKKNEKLFF. CDR3 nucleotide sequence: TGTGCCAGCAGCATAGACAGGGTAAAGAAGAATGAAAAACTGTTTTTT.

V is TRBV5-4 and J is TRBJ1-4; D is uncertain. The germline CDR1 and CDR2 sequences are SGHNT and YYREEE (reference sequence). V was pared by 1 base and J by 7 bases, with 11 bases between. This CDR3 contains 14 residues. CDR3 residues: CASSLYTAGEKLFF. Written as DNA, the CDR3 is TGTGCCAGCAGCTTGTACACGGCTGGTGAAAAACTGTTTTTT.

The chain combines TRBV5-4 with TRBJ2-7; the match to TRBD2 covers 12 bases. Trimming cost V 0 bases and J 2 bases; bases outside gene matches: 0. Germline CDR1 is SGHNT and CDR2 is YYREEE (reference sequence). The CDR3 loop spans 15 amino acids. CDR3 residues: CASSLGLAGAYEQYF. The CDR3, as DNA: TGTGCCAGCAGCTTGGGACTAGCGGGGGCCTACGAGCAGTACTTC.

In nucleotides, the CDR3 is TGTGCCAGCAGGGACGACACCGCGAACACCGGGGAGCTGTTTTTT. Translated, it gives CASRDDTANTGELFF. The V gene is TRBV9, the J gene TRBJ2-2; no definite D call. V was trimmed by 5 bases and J by 0 bases, leaving 11 bases between them. This CDR3 is 15 amino acids long. CDR1 SGDLS and CDR2 YYNGEE come from the germline V gene.

CDR3 sequence (DNA): TGCAGCGTTGAAATAGACACCAGGGACGAGCAGTACTTC. Translation gives CSVEIDTRDEQYF. V usage is TRBV29-1 and J usage is TRBJ2-7; possibly TRBD1 for D (5 bases). The CDR3 runs to 13 residues. Trimming left V 2 bases short and J 5 bases short, with 13 bases between. CDR1 SQVTM and CDR2 ANQGSEA come from the germline V gene.

The chain recombines TRBV7-3 with TRBJ1-1; D not certain. From germline, CDR1 is SGHTA and CDR2 FQGTGA. V lost 5 bases, J lost 5 bases, and 15 bases lay in between. This CDR3 spans 14 amino acids. The CDR3 nucleotides are TGTGCCAGCAGCCCAACCCCCGGGCAGACTGAAGCTTTCTTT. This gives the protein CASSPTPGQTEAFF.

This chain uses TRBV28 with TRBJ1-2; 12 bases agree with TRBD1. Losses at the gene ends were 3 bases for V and 4 bases for J; bases not matched to a gene: 3. CDR1 MDHEN and CDR2 SYDVKM come from the germline V gene. CDR3 length equals 15 residues. As DNA, the CDR3 is TGTGCCAGCAGTTTGGGACAGGGGGCACGCTATGGCTACACCTTC. Translating gives CASSLGQGARYGYTF.

The chain combines TRBV5-6 with TRBJ1-2; tentatively, D is TRBD1 (5 bases). Trimming left V 4 bases short and J 10 bases short, with 14 bases between. Per the germline V gene, CDR1 is SGHDT and CDR2 is YYEEEE. The CDR3 consists of 12 residues. The CDR3 spells CASSPWGGTYTF. In nucleotides, the CDR3 is TGTGCCAGCAGCCCTTGGGGGGGAACCTACACCTTC.

The gene calls are TRBV5-1 and TRBJ2-1; 10 bases match TRBD2. Germline assignment: CDR1 SGHRS and CDR2 YFSETQ. CDR3 length equals 16 residues. Trimming removed 0 bases from V and 8 bases from J; junction bases left unmatched: 8. This chain's CDR3 is CASSLETSGLGDEQFF. In DNA form, the CDR3 reads TGCGCCAGCAGCTTGGAGACTAGCGGGCTGGGCGATGAGCAGTTCTTC.

The chain joins TRBV29-1 to TRBJ2-1, with TRBD2 matching over 7 bases. Germline trimming cut 5 bases from V and 8 bases from J; bases unmatched to any gene: 3. Per germline, CDR1 SQVTM and CDR2 ANQGSEA. CDR3 length: 11 amino acids. CDR3 in amino acids: CSVSTSDEQFF. For the CDR3, the DNA is TGCAGCGTTTCAACTAGCGATGAGCAGTTCTTC.

This chain links TRBV6-2 or TRBV6-3 with TRBJ2-1; 10 nucleotides match TRBD2. The CDR3 covers 17 residues. Per the germline V gene, CDR1 is MNHEY and CDR2 is SVGEGT. V shed 4 bases, J shed 6 bases, and the junction held 12 bases outside the gene matches. The CDR3 DNA sequence: TGTGCCAGCAGTTTCCAACTAGCGGGGTTGCGGTCCAATGAGCAGTTCTTC. Its protein is CASSFQLAGLRSNEQFF.

The chain links TRBV6-5 to TRBJ1-6; 8 bases fit TRBD1. The V and J ends lost 5 bases and 6 bases, in that order; junction bases with no gene match: 6. The CDR3 spans 15 residues. Per germline, CDR1 MNHEY and CDR2 SVGAGI. Here the CDR3 reads CASSITTGANSPLHF. CDR3 in DNA: TGTGCCAGCAGTATAACGACAGGGGCTAATTCACCCCTCCACTTT.

The J gene is TRBJ1-1, the V gene TRBV6-1, with a weak D call TRBD1 (5 bases). CDR3 length equals 15 residues. Germline CDR1 MNHNS, CDR2 SASEGT. V gave up 1 base and J gave up 3 bases, with 12 bases separating them. The chain's CDR3 is CASSEVGDLDTEAFF. CDR3 in DNA: TGTGCCAGCAGTGAAGTGGGGGATTTGGACACTGAAGCTTTCTTT.

J is TRBJ1-1 and V is TRBV9; D possibly corresponds to TRBD1 (5 bases). Trimming took off 4 bases at V and 1 base at J, with 14 bases between the two ends. The CDR3 totals 15 residues. Germline V CDR1 and CDR2: SGDLS, YYNGEE. CDR3 in amino acids: CASSRLGVKNTEAFF. DNA for the CDR3: TGTGCCAGCAGCCGACTGGGGGTCAAGAACACTGAAGCTTTCTTT.

CDR3 bases: TGTGCCAGCAGTCGAGACGGTCCCTCCGGCTATGGCTACACCTTC. This sequence encodes CASSRDGPSGYGYTF. The V and J genes are TRBV6-2 or TRBV6-3 and TRBJ1-2; D remains ambiguous. The V gene's germline CDR1 is MNHEY and CDR2 SVGEGT. The CDR3 extends over 15 amino acids. V lost 5 bases and J lost 4, with 17 bases in between.

The gene calls are TRBV11-2 and TRBJ1-3; unclear D gene. Germline loops: CDR1 SGHAT, CDR2 FQNNGV. This CDR3 spans 12 amino acids. V was pared by 7 bases and J by 4 bases, with 8 bases between. The CDR3 is CASTLNGNTIYF. As DNA, the CDR3 is TGTGCCAGCACCCTAAACGGAAACACCATATATTTT. Together with reference TRBV11-2 and TRBJ1-3, the CDR3 gives the full variable domain: EAGVAQSPRYKIIEKRQSVAFWCNPISGHATLYWYQQILGQGPKLLIQFQNNGVVDDSQLPKDRFSAERLKGVDSTLKIQPAKLEDSAVYLCASTLNGNTIYFGEGSWLTVV.